These T cell receptor beta chains were read from a single sample in a study of blood T cells in healthy people across ages. MiXCR was run by TCRdb on the 5' RACE reads, yielding one entry per CDR3 protein. Here the sample spans about 2 million distinct CDR3 sequences, 49% being singletons. The sequenced sample was blood. Receptors originate from a woman in her forties in good health. Both conserved end residues are part of each CDR3. The D gene is left open where the match is weak. Size is omitted from some rows. Given values are once, few, many or a class for expanded clones.

TRBJ1-6	NA	TRBD1	TRBV7-2	CASSPRTGGASPLHF	TGTGCCAGCAGCCCTAGGACAGGGGGCGCTTCACCCCTCCACTTT
TRBJ2-5	NA	NA	TRBV29-1	CSVVGLAWIGRETQYF	TGCAGCGTTGTAGGGCTAGCTTGGATCGGAAGGGAGACCCAGTACTTC
TRBJ2-1	few	TRBD2	TRBV6-5	CASRLAGGTYNEQFF	TGTGCCAGCAGGCTAGCGGGGGGAACCTACAATGAGCAGTTCTTC
TRBJ1-2	once	NA	TRBV20-1	CSARRDNVNYGYTF	TGCAGTGCTCGCCGGGACAACGTTAACTATGGCTACACCTTC
TRBJ2-1	NA	NA	TRBV14	CASSLQGEVLNEQFF	TGTGCCAGCAGCCTCCAGGGGGAGGTCCTAAATGAGCAGTTCTTC
TRBJ2-3	few	NA	TRBV7-2	CASSLGPGPGTDTQYF	TGTGCCAGCAGCTTGGGTCCGGGACCAGGCACAGATACGCAGTATTTT
TRBJ1-1	NA	TRBD1	TRBV6-5	CASSYGGGQGAINTEAFF	TGTGCCAGCAGTTACGGTGGGGGACAGGGGGCAATCAACACTGAAGCTTTCTTT
TRBJ2-1	NA	TRBD2	TRBV2	CASSDSLAGENEQFF	TGTGCCAGCAGTGATAGTCTAGCGGGGGAAAATGAGCAGTTCTTC
TRBJ2-5	NA	NA	TRBV5-5	CASSPSGTSETQYF	TGTGCCAGCAGCCCATCCGGGACGTCGGAGACCCAGTACTTC
TRBJ2-7	once	NA	TRBV27	CASSADLRSRYEQYF	TGTGCCAGCAGTGCGGACCTCCGGAGCCGCTACGAGCAGTACTTC
TRBJ2-6	NA	NA	TRBV7-8	CASSLEPGATGANVLTF	TGTGCCAGCAGCTTAGAACCAGGGGCCACTGGGGCCAACGTCCTGACTTTC
TRBJ2-1	NA	NA	TRBV11-2	CASSLLLAQGPLRNLSYNEQFF	TGTGCCAGCAGCTTATTGCTGGCTCAGGGGCCACTCCGAAACCTCTCCTACAATGAGCAGTTCTTC
TRBJ1-2	NA	NA	TRBV9	CASSLGGRSLNYGYTF	TGTGCCAGCAGCCTGGGAGGGCGGAGCCTAAACTATGGCTACACCTTC
TRBJ2-1	few	TRBD2	TRBV4-2	CASSHGLAGGINEQFF	TGTGCCAGCAGCCACGGACTAGCGGGGGGGATCAATGAGCAGTTCTTC
TRBJ2-7	once	NA	TRBV27	CASSLRRLGEQYF	TGTGCCAGCAGTTTAAGACGGCTCGGCGAGCAGTACTTC
TRBJ1-5	NA	TRBD1	TRBV12-3/TRBV12-4	CASSLGITGGLGNQPQHF	TGTGCCAGCAGTTTAGGGATAACAGGGGGCCTTGGCAATCAGCCCCAGCATTTT
TRBJ1-2	NA	TRBD1	TRBV12-3/TRBV12-4	CASSNTGEFFYGYTF	TGTGCCAGCAGCAATACAGGGGAATTTTTCTATGGCTACACCTTC
TRBJ2-5	NA	TRBD1	TRBV29-1	CSDRGLETQYF	TGCAGCGACAGGGGGCTGGAGACCCAGTACTTC
TRBJ2-6	NA	NA	TRBV28	CASSLPQGMGANVLTF	TGTGCCAGCAGTTTACCTCAGGGGATGGGGGCCAACGTCCTGACTTTC
TRBJ1-2	NA	TRBD1	TRBV2	CASSEGREGGYYGYTF	TGTGCCAGCAGTGAAGGAAGAGAAGGGGGCTATTATGGCTACACCTTC
TRBJ2-5	NA	NA	TRBV7-9	CASSPEGGTGPSETQYF	TGTGCCAGCAGCCCAGAGGGGGGGACAGGTCCGTCTGAGACCCAGTACTTC
TRBJ1-3	NA	NA	TRBV20-1	CSAFRTASGNTIYF	TGCAGTGCTTTTCGGACAGCCTCTGGAAACACCATATATTTT
TRBJ2-1	few	TRBD1	TRBV24-1	CATSDSGQGAFNEQFF	TGTGCCACCAGTGACTCTGGACAGGGCGCCTTCAATGAGCAGTTCTTC
TRBJ1-5	NA	NA	TRBV7-9	CASSLSVEGQPQHF	TGTGCCAGCAGTTTAAGCGTAGAAGGTCAGCCCCAGCATTTT
TRBJ2-3	few	TRBD1	TRBV6-4	CASSENFGQATDTQYF	TGTGCCAGCAGTGAGAATTTCGGACAGGCCACAGATACGCAGTATTTT
TRBJ1-2	NA	NA	TRBV3-1	CASSQGGAANYGYTF	TGTGCCAGCAGCCAAGGAGGTGCAGCTAACTATGGCTACACCTTC
TRBJ2-5	few	NA	TRBV20-1	CSAREKRGQETQYF	TGCAGTGCTAGAGAGAAAAGGGGCCAAGAGACCCAGTACTTC
TRBJ2-3	few	TRBD1	TRBV29-1	CSVGPGQVGDTQYF	TGCAGCGTGGGGCCGGGACAGGTTGGCGATACGCAGTATTTT